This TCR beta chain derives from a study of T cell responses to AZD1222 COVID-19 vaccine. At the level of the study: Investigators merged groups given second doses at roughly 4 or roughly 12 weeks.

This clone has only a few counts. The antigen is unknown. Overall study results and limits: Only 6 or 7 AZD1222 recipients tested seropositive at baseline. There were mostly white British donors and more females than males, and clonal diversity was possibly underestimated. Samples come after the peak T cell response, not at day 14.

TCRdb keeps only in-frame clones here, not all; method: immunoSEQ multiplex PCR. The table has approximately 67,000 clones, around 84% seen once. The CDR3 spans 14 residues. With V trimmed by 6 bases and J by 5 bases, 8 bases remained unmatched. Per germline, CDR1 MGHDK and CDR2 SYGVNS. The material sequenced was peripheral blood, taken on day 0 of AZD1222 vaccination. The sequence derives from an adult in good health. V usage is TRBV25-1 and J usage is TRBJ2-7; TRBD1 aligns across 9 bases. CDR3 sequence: CASRQGQGFNEQYF. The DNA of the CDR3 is TGTGCCAGCAGACAGGGACAGGGCTTCAACGAGCAGTACTTC.